The 25 T cell receptor beta chains below all came from one sample that was sequenced in a study of shared clonotypes between healthy human individuals. Sequencing was performed with immunoSEQ multiplex PCR; in TCRdb, only in-frame clones are kept and a portion is missing. The repertoire includes about 1.1 million clones, about 84% of them detected once, and 0.5% to 0.6% sits in the top ten. Input material: memory CD4+ T cells from PBMCs. Indicated subset: CD45RA-negative fraction. The receptors originated from a man younger than 35 in good health. Some clones in this sample may be carry-over from other donors' samples.

The chain uses TRBV5-6 and TRBJ2-1, with TRBD2 as a possible D gene (5 bases). Germline V gene sequence: CDR1 SGHDT, CDR2 YYEEEE. This CDR3 comprises 14 residues. Trimming shortened V by 1 base and J by 10 bases, and 15 bases separated the two germline ends. CDR3 DNA sequence: TGTGCCAGCAGCTTGTACGGGATCGGACGCGAGCAGTTCTTC. It codes for CASSLYGIGREQFF.

The J gene is TRBJ2-6, the V gene TRBV18; D call uncertain. The germline V gene has CDR1 KGHSH and CDR2 LQKENI. The CDR3 is 16 amino acids. Between the trimmed V and J ends, which lost 1 base and 2 bases, there was a span of 9 bases. The CDR3 is CASSPQVTAGANVLTF. The CDR3 nucleotides are TGTGCCAGCTCACCACAAGTGACGGCTGGGGCCAACGTCCTGACTTTC.

The V call is TRBV28, the J call TRBJ2-3; a possible D gene is TRBD2 (6 bases). This CDR3 region has 17 residues. The germline V gene encodes CDR1 MDHEN and CDR2 SYDVKM. V was clipped by 0 bases and J by 3 bases, with 16 bases between them. The CDR3: CASSLWGLGSGTDTQYF. The CDR3 DNA sequence: TGTGCCAGCAGTTTATGGGGACTGGGTTCGGGAACAGATACGCAGTATTTT.

This CDR3 reads CASSLFVAWDEQFF. The CDR3, as DNA: TGTGCCAGCAGCTTATTTGTAGCGTGGGATGAGCAGTTCTTC. This rearrangement joins TRBV7-2 to TRBJ2-1, with D maybe TRBD2 (5 bases). The CDR3 length is 14 residues. CDR1 is SGHTA and CDR2 is FQGNSA in the germline V gene. The V and J ends lost 2 bases and 8 bases respectively, with 13 bases between them.

The J gene is TRBJ2-7, the V gene TRBV21-1; the table's TRBD2 call for D was not verified on the DNA. TRBV21-1 constitutes a pseudogene. The CDR3 consists of 16 residues. For the CDR3, the DNA is TGTGCCAGCAGAAAACGGGCTAGCGGGAGGGTCTGCGAGCAGTACTTC. Its protein is CASRKRASGRVCEQYF.

The chain joins TRBV6-1 to TRBJ2-7; 8 bases align to TRBD2. Germline CDR1 reads MNHNS; CDR2 reads SASEGT. Trimming at V came to 8 bases and at J to 1 base, leaving 7 bases not matched to a gene. This CDR3 spans 14 amino acids. CDR3: CASQREKESYEQYF. The CDR3, as DNA: TGTGCCAGCCAGCGGGAGAAGGAGTCCTACGAGCAGTACTTC.

This chain joins TRBV5-1 and TRBJ2-5; TRBD2 aligns across 15 bases. Germline V CDR1 and CDR2: SGHRS, YFSETQ. V lost 4 bases, J lost 4 bases, and 8 bases stayed unmatched. This CDR3 contains 17 residues. The CDR3 loop is CASSRTSGRASGETQYF. The CDR3 region has the DNA TGCGCCAGCAGCCGGACTAGCGGGAGGGCAAGTGGAGAGACCCAGTACTTC.

This rearrangement joins TRBV29-1 to TRBJ2-3; no clear D gene. The V end lost 5 bases, the J end lost 3 bases, and 9 bases lay between the germline ends. The CDR3 spans 12 residues. Germline lookup yields CDR1 SQVTM and CDR2 ANQGSEA. The CDR3 sequence is CSVRPPTDTQYF. CDR3 DNA sequence: TGCAGCGTTCGGCCCCCGACAGATACGCAGTATTTT.

J is TRBJ1-2 and V is TRBV4-1, with a tentative D call TRBD1 (6 bases). The germline V and J ends were trimmed by 4 bases and 4 bases, with 16 bases remaining between them. The CDR3 spans 15 residues. Per the germline V gene, CDR1 is MGHRA and CDR2 is YSYEKL. The chain's CDR3 is CASSPGRQGSYGYTF. The CDR3 region has the DNA TGCGCCAGCAGCCCGGGACGGCAGGGGAGCTATGGCTACACCTTC.

Comments on this clone: This CDR3 is also generated by other DNA sequences in the sample. The chain employs TRBV18 and TRBJ1-2, with a tentative D call TRBD1 (6 bases). The CDR3 extends over 14 amino acids. V lost 3 bases, J lost 4 bases, and 12 bases lay in between. Germline lookup yields CDR1 KGHSH and CDR2 LQKENI. For the CDR3, the DNA is TGTGCCAGCTCACCTCCGGACAGAGGCTATGGCTACACCTTC. This sequence encodes CASSPPDRGYGYTF.

The table lists this clone with a few counts. The chain joins TRBV2 to TRBJ2-6, with D unclear. The CDR3 loop spans 13 amino acids. Trimming removed 7 bases from V and 0 bases from J, with 4 bases in between. Germline lookup yields CDR1 SNHLY and CDR2 FYNNEI. CDR3 coding DNA: TGTGCCAGCATTCGCTCTGGGGCCAACGTCCTGACTTTC. Protein product: CASIRSGANVLTF.

V is TRBV28 and J is TRBJ1-2, with a weak D call TRBD1 (5 bases). This CDR3 has 13 residues. The V end lost 6 bases, the J end lost 8 bases, and 16 bases lay between the germline ends. Germline V gene data show CDR1 as MDHEN and CDR2 as SYDVKM. Written as DNA, the CDR3 is TGTGCCAGCAGCCAGGGCGCCGTCGCCGGCTACACCTTC. Translating it yields CASSQGAVAGYTF.

This clone was recorded only once. The rearrangement joins TRBV19 to TRBJ1-2; 7 nucleotides agree with TRBD1. The CDR3 extends over 15 amino acids. Germline trimming cut 4 bases from V and 4 bases from J; bases unmatched to any gene: 9. Germline values: CDR1 LNHDA, CDR2 SQIVND (reference sequence). The CDR3 region is CASSTTGTAFYGYTF. The CDR3 region has the DNA TGTGCCAGTAGTACGACAGGGACAGCATTCTATGGCTACACCTTC.

The chain employs TRBV28 and TRBJ1-2; 8 bases fit TRBD1. This CDR3 comprises 15 residues. Germline trimming cut 1 base from V and 8 bases from J; bases unmatched to any gene: 9. Germline CDR1 and CDR2: MDHEN and SYDVKM. CDR3 residues: CASSLLAGGYQGYTF. The CDR3 region has the DNA TGTGCCAGCAGTTTATTGGCAGGGGGCTACCAGGGCTACACCTTC.

The V and J genes are TRBV9 and TRBJ1-1; possible D gene TRBD1, 6 bases. Trimming removed 5 bases at V and 1 base at J, with 15 bases between. The CDR3 extends over 15 amino acids. Germline V gene data show CDR1 as SGDLS and CDR2 as YYNGEE. DNA for the CDR3: TGTGCCAGCAGGCCTCAGGGGCCTCAGAACACTGAAGCTTTCTTT. Residues: CASRPQGPQNTEAFF.

The V call is TRBV19, the J call TRBJ2-7, with D possibly matching TRBD2 (5 bases). Trimming left V 3 bases short and J 0 bases short, with 12 bases between. The CDR3 contains 15 residues. Germline V gene lookup returns CDR1 LNHDA and CDR2 SQIVND (reference sequence). The DNA of the CDR3 is TGTGCCAGTAGTATTAGAGGGATCAGCTCCTACGAGCAGTACTTC. Protein: CASSIRGISSYEQYF.

This clone has a handful of counts. The rearrangement links TRBV19 to TRBJ2-7, with TRBD2 as a possible D gene (6 bases). This CDR3 region has 14 residues. Germline V gene data show CDR1 as LNHDA and CDR2 as SQIVND (reference sequence). Between the trimmed V and J ends, which lost 5 bases and 3 bases, there was a span of 14 bases. The DNA of the CDR3 is TGTGCCAGTAGTGGGAGGCCTCTGGACTACGAGCAGTACTTC. Encoded protein: CASSGRPLDYEQYF.

The V and J genes are TRBV5-4 and TRBJ1-2, with 9 bases that match TRBD1. V gave up 4 bases and J gave up 8 bases; unmatched junction bases: 9. From germline, CDR1 is SGHNT and CDR2 YYREEE (reference sequence). The CDR3 covers 14 residues. Here the CDR3 reads CASSPGQGFRGYTF. The DNA of the CDR3 is TGTGCCAGCAGCCCGGGACAGGGCTTCAGGGGCTACACCTTC.

V gene TRBV29-1 combines with J gene TRBJ2-1; D perhaps matches TRBD2 (5 bases). The CDR3 sequence is 15 residues long. Trimming removed 3 bases from V and 12 bases from J, with 24 bases in between. The germline CDR1 and CDR2 sequences are SQVTM and ANQGSEA. Here the CDR3 DNA reads TGCAGCGTTGATCCGTCCGTGTCGGGAAGCGCTAGGCAGTTCTTC. It encodes CSVDPSVSGSARQFF.

This sequence joins TRBV5-6 and TRBJ1-1; 9 positions agree with TRBD1. Germline V gene lookup returns CDR1 SGHDT and CDR2 YYEEEE. The CDR3 covers 14 residues. V trimming: 5 bases; J trimming: 7 bases; junction bases outside the gene matches: 9. Here the CDR3 DNA reads TGTGCCAGCAGACCCGACAGGGGGTTAAATGAAGCTTTCTTT. It codes for CASRPDRGLNEAFF.

The J gene is TRBJ2-7, the V gene TRBV16; TRBD1 matches at 8 bases. The germline gives CDR1 KGHSY, CDR2 FQNENV. The CDR3 totals 14 residues. V dropped 6 bases and J dropped 2; count of bases not matched to a gene: 6. In DNA form, the CDR3 reads TGTGCCAGCAGGCACGACAGGGGACCCTACGAGCAGTACTTC. It yields the protein CASRHDRGPYEQYF.

The chain couples TRBV6-1 to TRBJ1-1, with a tentative D call TRBD1 (5 bases). This CDR3 is 15 amino acids long. Trimming removed 6 bases at V and 0 bases at J, with 14 bases between. Germline V CDR1 and CDR2: MNHNS, SASEGT. In DNA, the CDR3 is TGTGCCAGCAGCACCCGGTTGGGGCTGAACACTGAAGCTTTCTTT. Encoded protein: CASSTRLGLNTEAFF.

Details on this clone: In the same sample, other DNA sequences code for this CDR3. The CDR3 nucleotides read TGCGCCAGCAGCCCGGGACGGAACTCTGGAAACACCATATATTTT. Amino acid sequence: CASSPGRNSGNTIYF. The chain combines TRBV5-1 with TRBJ1-3; TRBD1 might be the D (5 bases). CDR1 and CDR2 from the germline V gene are SGHRS and YFSETQ. Trimming removed 4 bases from V and 0 bases from J, with 11 bases in between. The CDR3 contains 15 residues.

This clone was seen a single time. The chain uses TRBV5-1 and TRBJ2-7, with TRBD1 matching 8 bases. Germline V CDR1 and CDR2: SGHRS, YFSETQ. V shed 0 bases and J 3 bases; nucleotides not matched to a gene: 5. This CDR3 contains 15 residues. The CDR3 region is CASSLGPGGGYEQYF. CDR3 DNA sequence: TGCGCCAGCAGCTTGGGCCCAGGGGGCGGCTACGAGCAGTACTTC.

This clone occurred once. The rearrangement links TRBV7-9 to TRBJ2-4; 9 nucleotides match TRBD2. Trimming at V came to 3 bases and at J to 10 bases, leaving 16 bases not matched to a gene. The germline V gene has CDR1 SEHNR and CDR2 FQNEAQ (reference sequence). The CDR3 spans 17 residues. The CDR3 region has the DNA TGTGCCAGCAGCTTCGCTAGCGGGAAGCCTCCCCTTGGGATTCAGTACTTC. Its translation: CASSFASGKPPLGIQYF.